This TCR beta chain came from a study of CD8+CD57+ T cells in acquired aplastic anemia. V was pared by 5 bases and J by 3 bases, with 4 bases of the junction left unmatched. The length of the CDR3 is 14 residues. Germline-derived CDR1 and CDR2 are LNHNV and YYDKDF (reference sequence). The sequenced patients had an expansion of CD8+CD57+ cells seen by flow cytometry. Genomic DNA constituted the template upon which TCR beta VDJ and CDR3 profiling was performed. TCRdb analysed the reads with MiXCR anew, one entry per CDR3 protein. This table holds 200,000 to 250,000 distinct CDR3 sequences, 65% found once.

Input material: sorted CD4+, CD8+, or CD8+CD57+ T cells (not recorded which) from PBMCs. This sequence was found in a human donor with aplastic anemia. The V call is TRBV15, the J call TRBJ2-7; 10 bases line up with TRBD1. CDR3 nucleotide sequence: TGTGCCACCAGCTCGGGACAGGGGATCTACGAGCAGTACTTC. It translates to CATSSGQGIYEQYF.